Following are 13 T cell receptor beta chains from one sample sequenced in a study of blood T cell repertoires in COVID-19. Only in-frame clones appear in the TCRdb table, and some are missing; sequencing was by immunoSEQ multiplex PCR. The repertoire holds under 200,000 clones, with roughly four fifths as singletons. Sequencing was performed on peripheral blood. The receptor source for this set is a woman aged 80 or older with acute or convalescent COVID-19.

The chain links TRBV5-8 to TRBJ1-5, with D possibly being TRBD1 (6 bases). The ends were cut back, 6 bases at V and 5 bases at J, with 18 bases in the middle. Germline V gene data show CDR1 as SGHTS and CDR2 as YDEGEE. The length of the CDR3 is 15 residues. This CDR3 is CASTSLNEGDQPQHF. CDR3 bases: TGTGCCAGCACCTCCCTTAACGAGGGGGATCAGCCCCAGCATTTT. The full variable domain, completed using reference TRBV5-8 and TRBJ1-5, is EAGVTQSPTHLIKTRGQQATLRCSPISGHTSVYWYQQALGLGLQFLLWYDEGEERNRGNFPPRFSGRQFPNYSSELNVNALELEDSALYLCASTSLNEGDQPQHFGDGTRLSIL.

The CDR3 spells CASHKNTEAFF. CDR3 nucleotide sequence: TGTGCCAGCCACAAGAACACTGAAGCTTTCTTT. The rearrangement links TRBV6-6 to TRBJ1-1; D is unclear. CDR3 length: 11 amino acids. Trimming left V 8 bases short and J 1 base short, with 5 bases between. Germline values: CDR1 MNHNY, CDR2 SVGAGI (reference sequence).

This clone was seen only once. The gene calls are TRBV3-1 (or the pseudogene TRBV3-2) and TRBJ1-1; D not certain. The CDR3 contains 14 residues. CDR1 is LGHDT, CDR2 YNNKEL, per germline (reference sequence). V lost 7 bases, J lost 3 bases, and 15 bases lay in between. The CDR3 nucleotides read TGTGCCAGCATTTTTTCGGGGAGGGACACTGAAGCTTTCTTT. Amino acid sequence: CASIFSGRDTEAFF.

The J gene is TRBJ1-4, the V gene TRBV19; TRBD1 agrees at 10 bases. Trimming removed 5 bases from V and 5 bases from J; junction bases left unmatched: 2. The CDR3 has 14 amino acids. Looked up from germline, CDR1 is LNHDA and CDR2 is SQIVND (reference sequence). CDR3 sequence (DNA): TGTGCCAGTAGTTCGGACAGGGGGAATGAAAAACTGTTTTTT. This codes for CASSSDRGNEKLFF. Drawing the rest from reference TRBV19 and TRBJ1-4, the complete variable domain is DGGITQSPKYLFRKEGQNVTLSCEQNLNHDAMYWYRQDPGQGLRLIYYSQIVNDFQKGDIAEGYSVSREKKESFPLTVTSAQKNPTAFYLCASSSDRGNEKLFFGSGTQLSVL.

The rearrangement joins TRBV5-6 to TRBJ2-5; no clear D. CDR1 is SGHDT, CDR2 YYEEEE, per germline. This CDR3 is 11 amino acids long. V lost 4 bases to trimming and J lost 1 base, with 2 bases between them. DNA of the CDR3: TGTGCCAGCAGCCGCCAAGAGACCCAGTACTTC. Its translation is CASSRQETQYF. The variable domain in full, with the rest retrieved from reference TRBV5-6 and TRBJ2-5, is DAGVTQSPTHLIKTRGQQVTLRCSPKSGHDTVSWYQQALGQGPQFIFQYYEEEERQRGNFPDRFSGHQFPNYSSELNVNALLLGDSALYLCASSRQETQYFGPGTRLLVL.

The V and J genes are TRBV19 and TRBJ1-5; a possible D gene is TRBD1 (6 bases). V was cut by 6 bases and J by 5 bases, with 14 bases left in between. The CDR3 extends over 14 amino acids. Germline CDR1 and CDR2: LNHDA and SQIVND (reference sequence). CDR3 nucleotide sequence: TGTGCCAGTAGGATTGGACAGAACTATCAGCCCCAGCATTTT. It yields the protein CASRIGQNYQPQHF.

The V gene is TRBV7-9, the J gene TRBJ1-4; D unresolved. This CDR3 spans 15 amino acids. Trimming pared 4 bases from V and 4 bases from J, leaving 13 bases between. CDR1 and CDR2 from the germline V gene are SEHNR and FQNEAQ (reference sequence). The DNA of the CDR3 is TGTGCCAGCAGCTCGGTAGAAGCTTATAATGAAAAACTGTTTTTT. It yields the protein CASSSVEAYNEKLFF.

In regard to this clone: The CDR3 ends on some other residue instead of the conserved phenylalanine or tryptophan, so this is likely a read error. The DNA is omitted, as the CDR3 cannot be located on it reliably, and the CDR3 follows TCRdb's listing. The chain employs TRBV7-9 and TRBJ1-2; the table's D gene call, TRBD1, was not cross checked with the DNA. The CDR3 extends over 14 residues, inclusive of both ends. CDR1 and CDR2 from the germline V gene are SEHNR and FQNEAQ (reference sequence). This CDR3 reads CASSPTGTVGLSFS.

The chain has TRBV19 and TRBJ1-1, with D perhaps TRBD1 (5 bases). V was shortened by 3 bases and J by 3 bases, with 17 bases between the two germline ends. The CDR3 is 16 amino acids. The germline CDR1 and CDR2 sequences are LNHDA and SQIVND (reference sequence). The CDR3 sequence is CASSISTRPGDTEAFF. In nucleotides, the CDR3 is TGTGCCAGTAGTATCTCGACACGCCCGGGGGACACTGAAGCTTTCTTT.

V and J are TRBV7-2 and TRBJ1-2; D unresolved. With 2 bases removed from V and 6 bases from J, the gap between germline ends came to 10 bases. The germline gives CDR1 SGHTA, CDR2 FQGNSA. The CDR3 has 13 amino acids. The CDR3 protein is CASSLWAGDGYTF. CDR3 nucleotide sequence: TGTGCCAGCAGCTTATGGGCCGGCGATGGCTACACCTTC.

The chain combines TRBV5-4 with TRBJ1-1; perhaps TRBD1 as D (6 bases). The CDR3 is 17 amino acids. V was pared by 0 bases and J by 7 bases, with 22 bases between. Per the germline V gene, CDR1 is SGHNT and CDR2 is YYREEE (reference sequence). The chain's CDR3 is CASSLGGQGLRALEAFF. In DNA form, the CDR3 reads TGTGCCAGCAGCTTGGGGGGGCAGGGTCTCAGGGCGCTTGAAGCTTTCTTT.

The CDR3 loop reads CASSYRGLYEQYF. The CDR3 DNA sequence: TGTGCCAGCAGTTACAGGGGACTTTACGAGCAGTACTTC. The chain is built from TRBV6-2 or TRBV6-3 and TRBJ2-7, with TRBD2 as a possible D gene (6 bases). The CDR3 consists of 13 residues. Trimming removed 2 bases at V and 4 bases at J, with 9 bases between. Looked up from germline, CDR1 is MNHEY and CDR2 is SVGEGT.

The rearrangement uses TRBV3-1 (or the pseudogene TRBV3-2) and TRBJ1-1, with TRBD1 matching over 7 bases. Germline CDR1 and CDR2: LGHDT and YNNKEL (reference sequence). The ends lost 4 bases at V and 0 bases at J; junction bases unmatched: 14. The CDR3 covers 18 residues. The CDR3 DNA reads TGTGCCAGCAGCCCCCAGACAGGGTTTAACAAAATGAACACTGAAGCTTTCTTT. Translation gives CASSPQTGFNKMNTEAFF.